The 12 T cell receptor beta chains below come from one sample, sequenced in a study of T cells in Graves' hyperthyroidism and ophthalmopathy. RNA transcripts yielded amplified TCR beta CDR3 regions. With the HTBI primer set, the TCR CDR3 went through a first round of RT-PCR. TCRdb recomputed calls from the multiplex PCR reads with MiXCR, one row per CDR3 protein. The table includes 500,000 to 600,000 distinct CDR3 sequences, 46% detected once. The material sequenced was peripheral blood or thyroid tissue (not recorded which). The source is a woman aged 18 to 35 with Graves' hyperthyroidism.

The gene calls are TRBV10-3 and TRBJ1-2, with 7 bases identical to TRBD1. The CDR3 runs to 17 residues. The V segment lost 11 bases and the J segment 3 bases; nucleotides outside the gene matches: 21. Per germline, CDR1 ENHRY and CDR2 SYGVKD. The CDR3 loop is CAVRDTSRVGTDYGYTF. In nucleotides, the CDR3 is TGTGCCGTCCGGGACACCTCCAGGGTGGGGACAGACTATGGCTACACCTTC.

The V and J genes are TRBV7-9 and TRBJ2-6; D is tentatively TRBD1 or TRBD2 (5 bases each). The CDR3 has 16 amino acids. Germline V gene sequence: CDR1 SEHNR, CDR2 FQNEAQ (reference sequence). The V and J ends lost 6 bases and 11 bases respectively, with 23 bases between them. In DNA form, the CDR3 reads TGTGCCAGCAGTTCACCTGGTGGGGCCGGGACCTACGTCCTGACTTTC. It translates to CASSSPGGAGTYVLTF.

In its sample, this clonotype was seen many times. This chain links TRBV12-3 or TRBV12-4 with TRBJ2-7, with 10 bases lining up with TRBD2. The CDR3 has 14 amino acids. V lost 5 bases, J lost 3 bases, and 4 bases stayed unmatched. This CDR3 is CASSASGSFYEQYF. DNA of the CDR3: TGTGCCAGCAGTGCTAGCGGGAGTTTCTACGAGCAGTACTTC.

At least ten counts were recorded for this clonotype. The DNA of the CDR3 is TGTGCCTCAAGCCGGCGGGGCGTATATCAGCCCCAGCATTTT. Its translation: CASSRRGVYQPQHF. The J gene is TRBJ1-5, the V gene TRBV19; TRBD1 is a possible D gene (5 bases). CDR1 and CDR2 from the germline V gene are LNHDA and SQIVND (reference sequence). The ends were cut back, 11 bases at V and 5 bases at J, with 19 bases in the middle. CDR3 length: 14 amino acids.

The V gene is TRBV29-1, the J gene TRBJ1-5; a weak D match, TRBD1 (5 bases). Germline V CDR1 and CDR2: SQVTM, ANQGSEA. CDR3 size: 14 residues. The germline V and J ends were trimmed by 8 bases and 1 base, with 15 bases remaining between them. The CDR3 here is CSLSRDASNQPQHF. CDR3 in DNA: TGCAGCTTGTCCCGGGACGCAAGCAATCAGCCCCAGCATTTT.

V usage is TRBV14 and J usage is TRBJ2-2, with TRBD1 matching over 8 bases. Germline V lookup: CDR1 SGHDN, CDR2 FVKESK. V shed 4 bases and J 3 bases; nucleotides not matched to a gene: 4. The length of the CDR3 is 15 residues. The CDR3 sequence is CASSPGQGYTGELFF. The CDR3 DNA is TGTGCCAGCAGCCCCGGACAGGGATACACCGGGGAGCTGTTTTTT.

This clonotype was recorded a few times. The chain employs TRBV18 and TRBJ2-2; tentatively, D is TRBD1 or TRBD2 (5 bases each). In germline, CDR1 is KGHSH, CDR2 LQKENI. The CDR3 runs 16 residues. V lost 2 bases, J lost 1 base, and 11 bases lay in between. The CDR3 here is CASSPRDALNTGELFF. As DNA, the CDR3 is TGTGCCAGCTCACCAAGGGACGCCCTGAACACCGGGGAGCTGTTTTTT.

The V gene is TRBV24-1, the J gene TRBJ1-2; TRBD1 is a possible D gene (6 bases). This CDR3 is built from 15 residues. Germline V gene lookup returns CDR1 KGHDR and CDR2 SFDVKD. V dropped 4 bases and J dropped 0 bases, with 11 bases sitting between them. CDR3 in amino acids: CATSDGTPANYGYTF. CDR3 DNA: TGTGCCACCAGTGACGGGACACCGGCTAACTATGGCTACACCTTC.

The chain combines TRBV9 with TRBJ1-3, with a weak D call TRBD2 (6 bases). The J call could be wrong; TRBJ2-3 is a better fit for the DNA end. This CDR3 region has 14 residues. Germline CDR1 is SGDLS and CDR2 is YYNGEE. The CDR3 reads CASSVESRGNTQYF. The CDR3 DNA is TGTGCCAGCAGCGTAGAGTCGCGGGGCAATACGCAGTATTTT.

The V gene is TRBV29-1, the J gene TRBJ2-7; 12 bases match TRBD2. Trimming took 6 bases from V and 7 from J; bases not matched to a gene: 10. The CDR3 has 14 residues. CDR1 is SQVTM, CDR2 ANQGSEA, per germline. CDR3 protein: CSVRTSGAYNEQYF. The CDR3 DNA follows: TGCAGCGTCAGGACTAGCGGGGCCTACAATGAGCAGTACTTC.

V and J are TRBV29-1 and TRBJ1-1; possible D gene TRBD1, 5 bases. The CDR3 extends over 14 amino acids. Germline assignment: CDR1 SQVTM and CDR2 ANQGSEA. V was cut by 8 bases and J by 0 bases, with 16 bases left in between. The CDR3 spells CSSEEGTVNTEAFF. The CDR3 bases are TGCAGCTCCGAGGAGGGGACTGTGAACACTGAAGCTTTCTTT.

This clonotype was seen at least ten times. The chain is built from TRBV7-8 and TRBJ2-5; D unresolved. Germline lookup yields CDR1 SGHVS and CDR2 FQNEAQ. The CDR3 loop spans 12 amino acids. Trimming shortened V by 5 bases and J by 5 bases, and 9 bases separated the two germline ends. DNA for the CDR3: TGTGCCAGCAGCCATGTGGAGGAGACCCAGTACTTC. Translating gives CASSHVEETQYF. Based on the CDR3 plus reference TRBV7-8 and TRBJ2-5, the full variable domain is GAGVSQSPRYKVAKRGQDVALRCDPISGHVSLFWYQQALGQGPEFLTYFQNEAQLDKSGLPSDRFFAERPEGSVSTLKIQRTQQEDSAVYLCASSHVEETQYFGPGTRLLVL.